A single sample gave rise to the 28 T cell receptor beta chains below, sequenced in a study of T-cell reconstitution after alpha-beta-depleted transplantation in children. Unique molecular identifiers were incorporated when the TCRbeta library was constructed. MiXCR was run by TCRdb on the PCR reads, yielding one entry per CDR3 protein. The sample lists about 640,000 distinct CDR3 sequences; around 13% were seen once. The specimen comprised PBMCs, mostly from graft donor cells, sampled 360 days after TCRalphabeta/CD19-depleted stem cell transplant. These receptors were collected from a male patient aged 5 to 17 who had a stem cell transplant for acute myeloid leukemia, so the T cells may come from the graft donor.

This clonotype has a handful of counts. The V and J genes are TRBV9 and TRBJ2-1; the D gene is possibly TRBD2 (5 bases). CDR1 is SGDLS, CDR2 YYNGEE, per germline. Trimming took 4 bases from V and 0 from J, leaving 17 bases between them. This CDR3 comprises 17 residues. CDR3 nucleotides: TGTGCCAGCAGCAAAGGACTGTCACCCAGCTCCTACAATGAGCAGTTCTTC. It encodes CASSKGLSPSSYNEQFF.

This chain connects TRBV12-3 or TRBV12-4 to TRBJ2-5; TRBD2 agrees at 13 bases. The CDR3 is made up of 18 amino acids. J lost 5 bases, V lost 2 bases, and 11 bases had no gene match. For the CDR3, the DNA is TGTGCCAGCAGTTTAACCCCCCATCGACTAGCGGGAGGCGAGACCCAGTACTTC. Protein: CASSLTPHRLAGGETQYF.

This clonotype was seen a few times. The J gene is TRBJ2-7, the V gene TRBV7-9; D may correspond to TRBD1 or TRBD2 (5 bases each). Germline V gives CDR1 SEHNR, CDR2 FQNEAQ (reference sequence). V was trimmed by 0 bases and J by 9 bases, leaving 15 bases between them. The CDR3 is 14 residues long. Here the CDR3 reads CASSLAGTFGRQYF. In nucleotides, the CDR3 is TGTGCCAGCAGCTTAGCGGGGACCTTCGGGCGGCAGTACTTC.

This clonotype was counted ten times or more. The genes are TRBV20-1 and TRBJ2-1; 10 bases are a match to TRBD2. Trimming cost V 5 bases and J 2 bases; bases outside gene matches: 27. Per the germline V gene, CDR1 is DFQATT and CDR2 is SNEGSKA (reference sequence). This CDR3 region has 22 residues. For the CDR3, the DNA is TGCAGTGCTCGCCACCCCACCACAGGGTCACTAGCGGGATTCGGGGCCTACAATGAGCAGTTCTTC. Its translation: CSARHPTTGSLAGFGAYNEQFF.

This clonotype was seen at least ten times. The chain carries TRBV14 and TRBJ2-1; D perhaps matches TRBD2 (6 bases). Germline V gives CDR1 SGHDN, CDR2 FVKESK. V was trimmed by 4 bases and J by 1 base, leaving 11 bases between them. CDR3 length equals 15 residues. In nucleotides, the CDR3 is TGTGCCAGCAGCCCACTAGCAGTTTCCTACAATGAGCAGTTCTTC. Its translation is CASSPLAVSYNEQFF.

This clonotype occurred many times. The chain uses TRBV4-3 and TRBJ2-1, with 7 bases matching TRBD1. The germline gives CDR1 LGHNA, CDR2 YSLEER. This CDR3 comprises 18 residues. Losses at the gene ends were 0 bases for V and 5 bases for J; bases not matched to a gene: 13. CDR3 DNA sequence: TGCGCCAGCAGCCAAGATTCCTCCGGGACAGTGGCCCACAATGAGCAGTTCTTC. Its protein is CASSQDSSGTVAHNEQFF.

This clonotype was detected a few times. The chain joins TRBV28 to TRBJ2-6; D not certain. This CDR3 region has 16 residues. Trimming cost V 1 base and J 0 bases, with 7 bases left between them. Germline lookup yields CDR1 MDHEN and CDR2 SYDVKM. CDR3 in amino acids: CASSLLGSSGANVLTF. The CDR3 DNA follows: TGTGCCAGCAGTTTATTAGGAAGCTCTGGGGCCAACGTCCTGACTTTC.

The chain uses TRBV11-1 and TRBJ2-1; 13 bases agree with TRBD2. This CDR3 is 18 amino acids long. The junction had 6 bases not matched to a gene; V was cut back by 0 bases and J by 4 bases. The germline CDR1 and CDR2 sequences are SGHAT and FQDESV (reference sequence). Here the CDR3 reads CASSLASGLAGEYNEQFF. The DNA for the CDR3 is TGTGCCAGCAGCTTAGCCTCAGGACTAGCGGGGGAGTACAATGAGCAGTTCTTC. The full variable domain, with the rest looked up from reference TRBV11-1 and TRBJ2-1, is EAEVAQSPRYKITEKSQAVAFWCDPISGHATLYWYRQILGQGPELLVQFQDESVVDDSQLPKDRFSAERLKGVDSTLKIQPAELGDSAMYLCASSLASGLAGEYNEQFFGPGTRLTVL.

The J gene is TRBJ1-2, the V gene TRBV6-2 or TRBV6-3; D call uncertain. This CDR3 spans 12 amino acids. Trimming took off 5 bases at V and 8 bases at J, with 12 bases between the two ends. Germline V gene data show CDR1 as MNHEY and CDR2 as SVGEGT. CDR3 sequence (DNA): TGTGCCAGCAGTCCCGGATTTAGCGGCTACACCTTC. This encodes CASSPGFSGYTF.

The chain couples TRBV19 to TRBJ2-1; 13 bases map to TRBD2. Trimming took 4 bases from V and 8 from J; bases not matched to a gene: 8. The germline gives CDR1 LNHDA, CDR2 SQIVND (reference sequence). The CDR3 length is 16 residues. As DNA, the CDR3 is TGTGCCAGTAGTAATAGGACTAGCGGGAGACGAGATGAGCAGTTCTTC. Protein sequence: CASSNRTSGRRDEQFF.

The chain combines TRBV6-2 or TRBV6-3 with TRBJ2-1, with D hard to call. From germline, CDR1 is MNHEY and CDR2 SVGEGT. This CDR3 spans 13 amino acids. V dropped 0 bases and J dropped 7 bases, with 7 bases sitting between them. The DNA of the CDR3 is TGTGCCAGCAGTTACTCGAATAGTAATGAGCAGTTCTTC. Translated, it gives CASSYSNSNEQFF.

This clonotype was picked up many times. The chain combines TRBV20-1 with TRBJ2-2; TRBD2 agrees at 13 bases. Germline V gives CDR1 DFQATT, CDR2 SNEGSKA (reference sequence). There are 17 residues in the CDR3. Trimming cost V 3 bases and J 3 bases; bases outside gene matches: 7. CDR3 loop: CSASLLAGGADTGELFF. The DNA of the CDR3 is TGCAGTGCTAGTTTACTAGCGGGAGGGGCGGACACCGGGGAGCTGTTTTTT.

At least ten counts were recorded for this clonotype. J is TRBJ2-7 and V is TRBV12-3 or TRBV12-4, with no clear D. The V end lost 5 bases, the J end lost 6 bases, and 11 bases lay between the germline ends. The CDR3 contains 12 residues. This chain's CDR3 is CASSPWGSEQYF. The CDR3 region has the DNA TGTGCCAGCAGTCCCTGGGGAAGCGAGCAGTACTTC.

This clonotype was seen more than once but under ten times. The chain has TRBV7-9 and TRBJ2-7; perhaps TRBD2 as D (5 bases). The CDR3 runs 14 residues. Germline V gives CDR1 SEHNR, CDR2 FQNEAQ (reference sequence). V shed 4 bases and J shed 2 bases, with 12 bases lying between them. The CDR3 DNA sequence: TGTGCCAGCAGCTGGGGAGACTGGGCCTACGAGCAGTACTTC. The encoded protein is CASSWGDWAYEQYF.

This clonotype occurred once. The CDR3 DNA is TGTGCCAGCAGCTTAATGGGGGGAACTTTCTACGAGCAGTACTTC. It is translated as CASSLMGGTFYEQYF. This sequence joins TRBV7-3 and TRBJ2-7; D is possibly TRBD2 (6 bases). CDR1 and CDR2 (germline): SGHTA, FQGTGA. Trimming shortened V by 1 base and J by 3 bases, and 13 bases separated the two germline ends. The CDR3 sequence is 15 residues long.

A few counts support this clonotype. This chain links TRBV4-2 with TRBJ2-7; TRBD2 is a possible D gene (5 bases). Per the germline V gene, CDR1 is LGHNA and CDR2 is YNFKEQ. The CDR3 contains 13 residues. The V and J ends lost 0 bases and 7 bases respectively, with 10 bases between them. The CDR3 DNA follows: TGTGCCAGCAGCCAAGACCCACCGGGGGAGCAGTACTTC. The encoded protein is CASSQDPPGEQYF.

The chain couples TRBV2 to TRBJ2-1, with a possible D match to TRBD2 (5 bases). The V gene's germline CDR1 is SNHLY and CDR2 FYNNEI. The V gene lost 6 bases and the J gene lost 8 bases, with 17 bases spanning the gap. The CDR3 extends over 14 amino acids. Here the CDR3 DNA reads TGTGCCAGCAGGCAACTAGGATCTAGGCATGAGCAGTTCTTC. Amino acids: CASRQLGSRHEQFF. The entire variable domain, with the rest obtained from reference TRBV2 and TRBJ2-1, is as follows: EPEVTQTPSHQVTQMGQEVILRCVPISNHLYFYWYRQILGQKVEFLVSFYNNEISEKSEIFDDQFSVERPDGSNFTLKIRSTKLEDSAMYFCASRQLGSRHEQFFGPGTRLTVL.

The V and J genes are TRBV12-3 or TRBV12-4 and TRBJ2-3; D perhaps matches TRBD2 (6 bases). With 3 bases removed from V and 3 bases from J, the gap between germline ends came to 10 bases. The CDR3 has 14 residues. The CDR3 is CASSLEGWTDTQYF. CDR3 DNA sequence: TGTGCCAGCAGTTTGGAGGGTTGGACAGATACGCAGTATTTT.

Many counts were recorded for this clonotype. The chain uses TRBV10-3 and TRBJ2-7; 7 bases are a match to TRBD1. J lost 9 bases, V lost 6 bases, and 14 bases had no gene match. The germline CDR1 and CDR2 sequences are ENHRY and SYGVKD. The CDR3 totals 14 residues. CDR3: CAISNRDSSSWQYF. The CDR3 nucleotides are TGTGCCATCAGCAACCGGGACAGTAGTAGTTGGCAGTACTTC.

The rearrangement uses TRBV7-9 and TRBJ2-1, with TRBD2 identical over 15 bases. The V gene's germline CDR1 is SEHNR and CDR2 FQNEAQ (reference sequence). J was trimmed by 7 bases and V by 3 bases; bases with no gene match: 7. The CDR3 is made up of 17 amino acids. CDR3 protein: CASSFGGLAGGRNEQFF. The CDR3 DNA follows: TGTGCCAGCAGCTTCGGGGGACTAGCGGGAGGAAGGAATGAGCAGTTCTTC. The full variable domain, with the rest looked up from reference TRBV7-9 and TRBJ2-1, is DTGVSQNPRHKITKRGQNVTFRCDPISEHNRLYWYRQTLGQGPEFLTYFQNEAQLEKSRLLSDRFSAERPKGSFSTLEIQRTEQGDSAMYLCASSFGGLAGGRNEQFFGPGTRLTVL.

The table lists this clonotype with a few counts. This sequence joins TRBV20-1 and TRBJ2-7; D gene uncertain. There are 13 residues in the CDR3. Germline V lookup: CDR1 DFQATT, CDR2 SNEGSKA (reference sequence). The CDR3 DNA follows: TGCAGCGCCCCGGCTCGGAGCTCCTACGAGCAGTACTTC. The encoded protein is CSAPARSSYEQYF.

The chain is built from TRBV15 and TRBJ1-1; D is uncertain. Looked up from germline, CDR1 is LNHNV and CDR2 is YYDKDF (reference sequence). V lost 0 bases and J 6 bases, leaving 11 bases between the germline ends. This CDR3 spans 14 amino acids. The CDR3 loop reads CATSRDHGLAEAFF. CDR3 coding DNA: TGTGCCACCAGCAGAGATCACGGGCTTGCTGAAGCTTTCTTT. Based on the CDR3 plus reference TRBV15 and TRBJ1-1, the full variable domain is DAMVIQNPRYQVTQFGKPVTLSCSQTLNHNVMYWYQQKSSQAPKLLFHYYDKDFNNEADTPDNFQSRRPNTSFCFLDIRSPGLGDTAMYLCATSRDHGLAEAFFGQGTRLTVV.

This clonotype was counted at least ten times. This chain connects TRBV5-1 to TRBJ2-5; D is possibly TRBD1 or TRBD2 (5 bases each). The germline V and J ends were trimmed by 4 bases and 3 bases, with 19 bases remaining between them. Germline V gene sequence: CDR1 SGHRS, CDR2 YFSETQ. The CDR3 consists of 16 residues. The CDR3 DNA is TGCGCCAGCAGCCCGGGACCAAAGAATCGGGAAGAGACCCAGTACTTC. Protein product: CASSPGPKNREETQYF.

The sample holds a few counts of this clonotype. This chain joins TRBV30 and TRBJ2-7, with D perhaps TRBD1 (6 bases). The CDR3 is 14 residues long. Per germline, CDR1 GTSNPN and CDR2 SVGIG (reference sequence). Trimming took off 2 bases at V and 5 bases at J, with 16 bases between the two ends. The CDR3 region is CAWSKGDTKDEQYF. In DNA form, the CDR3 reads TGTGCCTGGAGTAAGGGGGACACTAAGGACGAGCAGTACTTC.

The rearrangement uses TRBV29-1 and TRBJ2-2, with TRBD1 identical over 9 bases. J was trimmed by 4 bases and V by 7 bases; bases with no gene match: 4. The CDR3 consists of 13 residues. Germline-derived CDR1 and CDR2 are SQVTM and ANQGSEA. The CDR3 region has the DNA TGCAGCGGGCGACAGGGGGGCACCGGGGAGCTGTTTTTT. Its translation: CSGRQGGTGELFF.

J is TRBJ2-5 and V is TRBV25-1; 11 positions agree with TRBD2. This CDR3 contains 19 residues. Per germline, CDR1 MGHDK and CDR2 SYGVNS. The ends lost 1 base at V and 3 bases at J; junction bases unmatched: 13. The CDR3, as DNA: TGTGCCAGCAGTGAATGGTTGGCTAGCGGGAGGTCCGTCGAAGAGACCCAGTACTTC. Its translation is CASSEWLASGRSVEETQYF.

This chain links TRBV24-1 with TRBJ2-5, with 8 bases aligning to TRBD2. Germline-derived CDR1 and CDR2 are KGHDR and SFDVKD. The CDR3 covers 18 residues. CDR3 sequence (DNA): TGTGGCGCCAGTTATTTAGGGACGGGGGACATAGCGGGACAGACCCAGTACTTC. It specifies CGASYLGTGDIAGQTQYF.

Note on this clonotype: The DNA is omitted, as the CDR3 cannot be located on it reliably, and the CDR3 follows TCRdb's listing. V gene TRBV27 combines with J gene TRBJ1-2; the tabulated D call, TRBD1, remains unverified against the DNA. The CDR3 adds up to 15 amino acids, both ends counted. Germline CDR1 reads MNHEY; CDR2 reads SMNVEV (reference sequence). CDR3 in amino acids: CASSSSGQLFYGYTF.